This T cell receptor (beta chain) was recorded in a study of blood T cell repertoires in COVID-19. Across the whole study: Both acute and convalescent COVID-19 samples were obtained from the United States, Italy and Spain. PBMCs, B-cell-depleted T cells, or T cells provided the cDNA or gDNA that made up the material.

Study processing details: How many nucleated cells were present was estimated from reference gene primer amplification. Measured with immunoSEQ multiplex PCR; TCRdb has only the in-frame clones, and not every one. The V and J calls and clone size come from that table; D and trimming were worked out from the DNA. The sample holds roughly 250,000 clones; about 70% are singletons and the top ten take 3.3%. Per germline, CDR1 LGHNA and CDR2 YNFKEQ. CDR3 length equals 13 residues. V was trimmed by 0 bases and J by 1 base, leaving 3 bases between them. The clonotype was recovered from a woman of 80 years or more with acute or convalescent COVID-19. The rearrangement links TRBV4-2 to TRBJ1-1, with D unclear. The sequenced sample was peripheral blood. This CDR3 is CASSQDGNTEAFF. The CDR3 bases are TGTGCCAGCAGCCAAGACGGGAACACTGAAGCTTTCTTT.